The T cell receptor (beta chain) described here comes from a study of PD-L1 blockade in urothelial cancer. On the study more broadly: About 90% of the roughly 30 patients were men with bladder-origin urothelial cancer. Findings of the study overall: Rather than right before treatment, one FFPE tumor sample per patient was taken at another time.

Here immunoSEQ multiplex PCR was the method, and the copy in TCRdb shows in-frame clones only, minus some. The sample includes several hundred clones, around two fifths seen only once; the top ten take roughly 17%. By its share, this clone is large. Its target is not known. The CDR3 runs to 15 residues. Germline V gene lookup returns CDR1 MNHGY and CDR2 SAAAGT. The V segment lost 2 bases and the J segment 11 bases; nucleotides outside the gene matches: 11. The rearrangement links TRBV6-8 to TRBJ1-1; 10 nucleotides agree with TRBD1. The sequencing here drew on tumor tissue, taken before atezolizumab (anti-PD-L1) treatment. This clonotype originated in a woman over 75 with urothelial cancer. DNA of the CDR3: TGTGCCAGCAGTTACCCCCCGGGACAGGGGCCAAGGGCTTTCTTT. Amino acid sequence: CASSYPPGQGPRAFF.